This is a list of T cell receptor beta chains from one sample in a study of cytomegalovirus exposure and HLA in healthy donors. TCRdb's table, derived via immunoSEQ multiplex PCR, lists solely in-frame clones and lacks some. This sample carries some 150,000 clones, around 75% of them seen once, and the ten largest clones take roughly 6.6%. Sequencing input: PBMCs. These receptors were collected from a man aged 25-40 years in good health and CMV-seronegative. The CDR3 runs from the conserved cysteine through the conserved F or W. A D gene is named only where the DNA matches it firmly. Clone size is not always given. Where it is, it says once, few, many or a class for expanded clones.

size	J	D	V	DNA	CDR3
-	TRBJ1-1	-	TRBV28	TGTGCCAGCAGAGACGGAGGTCGCAGGGGATTCGGTGAAGCTTTCTTT	CASRDGGRRGFGEAFF
-	TRBJ2-1	-	TRBV7-2	TGTGCCAGCAGCTCCGGTATGAGCTCCTACAATGAGCAGTTCTTC	CASSSGMSSYNEQFF
-	TRBJ2-3	TRBD1	TRBV6-5	TGTGCCAGCAGTTATAGGGGGCAAAGCACAGATACGCAGTATTTT	CASSYRGQSTDTQYF
-	TRBJ2-3	TRBD1	TRBV5-4	TGTGCCAGCAGACAGGGGGCGCAAGCAGATACGCAGTATTTT	CASRQGAQADTQYF
-	TRBJ2-7	-	TRBV13	TGTGCCAGCAGCTTGTCGGTCTCCGAGGCCCACGAGCAGTACTTC	CASSLSVSEAHEQYF
-	TRBJ2-1	TRBD1	TRBV29-1	TGCAGCGGCCGACAGGGGTTCGGTGTCGGTGAGCAGTTCTTC	CSGRQGFGVGEQFF
-	TRBJ1-1	-	TRBV6-5	TGTGCCAGCAGTTACTCTGGCAGGGGAACTGAAGCTTTCTTT	CASSYSGRGTEAFF
-	TRBJ2-7	-	TRBV28	TGTGCCAGCAGTTTTGGGGGGGAGCAGTACTTC	CASSFGGEQYF
-	TRBJ2-7	-	TRBV11-3	TGTGCCAGCAGCTTCGGCAGGGGGGACGTCGAACAGTACTTC	CASSFGRGDVEQYF
-	TRBJ1-5	-	TRBV6-1	TGTGCCAGCAGTGAAGAGGTATCAGGCCAGCCCCAGCATTTT	CASSEEVSGQPQHF
-	TRBJ2-7	TRBD1	TRBV28	TGTGCCAGCAGTGGGGGGGACAGGGTAAGCCACGAGCAGTACTTC	CASSGGDRVSHEQYF
-	TRBJ2-7	TRBD2	TRBV2	TGTGCCAGCAGTTTACTAGCGGGGGCCCGCGAGCAGTACTTC	CASSLLAGAREQYF
-	TRBJ2-7	TRBD1	TRBV11-3	TGTGCCAGCAGCCCCCGGACAGGGGTAGGCGAGCAGTACTTC	CASSPRTGVGEQYF
few	TRBJ1-1	-	TRBV9	TGTGCCAGCAGCGTAGAAGGGGCCAGGGGCACTGAAGCTTTCTTT	CASSVEGARGTEAFF
-	TRBJ2-7	-	TRBV7-9	TGTTCCAGCAGCTTGACACCTACGGGACACCGCGAGCAGTACTTC	CSSSLTPTGHREQYF
few	TRBJ2-7	-	TRBV6-5	TGTGCCAGCAGTTACTCGATCACTAGGCCCTACGAGCAGTACTTC	CASSYSITRPYEQYF
-	TRBJ1-3	TRBD1	TRBV7-3	TGTGCCAGCAGCGAGGGACAGGCTGGAAACACCATATATTTT	CASSEGQAGNTIYF
few	TRBJ1-2	-	TRBV18	TGTGCCAGCTCACCACAGAGCATCTATGGCTACACCTTC	CASSPQSIYGYTF
-	TRBJ2-7	TRBD2	TRBV7-9	TGTTCCAGCAGCCCATTCACTAGCGGGAGTGTCTCCTACGAGCAGTACTTC	CSSSPFTSGSVSYEQYF
few	TRBJ2-7	TRBD1	TRBV6-7	TGTGCCAGCAGTCTTTCTGACAGGGGGATTTTTAAGGAGCAGTACTTC	CASSLSDRGIFKEQYF
-	TRBJ2-5	TRBD2	TRBV10-3	TGTGCCATCAGTGTACGGCGGGAGTCGGGGGAGACCCAGTACTTC	CAISVRRESGETQYF
-	TRBJ2-5	TRBD1	TRBV30	TGTGCCTTACAGGGGCAGGAGACCCAGTACTTC	CALQGQETQYF
once	TRBJ2-1	-	TRBV10-3	TGTGCCATCAGTCATCCGGTAGCGAGCTCCTACAATGAGCAGTTCTTC	CAISHPVASSYNEQFF
-	TRBJ2-2	-	TRBV28	TGTGCCAGCAAGTATGGGGGAGGTGGTGCCGGGGAGCTGTTTTTT	CASKYGGGGAGELFF
-	TRBJ1-1	-	TRBV10-2	TGCGCCAGCAGTGAGAGAGCTTACACTGAAGCTTTCTTT	CASSERAYTEAFF
-	TRBJ2-3	TRBD2	TRBV6-1	TGTGCCAGCAGCCCCACGTCGGAGCGGGGGTGGCAGTATTTT	CASSPTSERGWQYF
once	TRBJ1-2	TRBD1	TRBV18	TGTGCCAGCTCCGACTGGACAGGGGGCGCGGAGGGCTACACCTTC	CASSDWTGGAEGYTF
-	TRBJ2-3	-	TRBV2	TGTGCCAGCAAGGCAGGGTCGGGAGATACGCAGTATTTT	CASKAGSGDTQYF
once	TRBJ1-5	TRBD1	TRBV28	TGTGCCACTGGGACAGGGGAAAGCAATCAGCCCCAGCATTTT	CATGTGESNQPQHF
-	TRBJ1-1	-	TRBV6-1	TGTGCCAGCAGTGCAACCGACAGATACATGAACACTGAAGCTTTCTTT	CASSATDRYMNTEAFF
-	TRBJ1-5	TRBD1	TRBV28	TGTGCCAGCAGGCCACAGGGGGCGAGACAGCCCCAGCATTTT	CASRPQGARQPQHF
-	TRBJ2-7	TRBD1	TRBV27	TGTGCCAGCAGCCTAGCCGGGACAGGGGTCCCAACCGGGACGAGTGAGCAGTACTTC	CASSLAGTGVPTGTSEQYF
-	TRBJ1-1	-	TRBV9	TGTGCCAGCAGCGTAGAGGAGGCAAGGAACACTGAAGCTTTCTTT	CASSVEEARNTEAFF
-	TRBJ2-7	-	TRBV5-1	TGCGCCAGCAGCTTGGCCGGGAAACCCTACGAGCAGTACTTC	CASSLAGKPYEQYF
-	TRBJ1-5	TRBD1	TRBV6-5	TGTGCCAGCAGTGCAGGGACAGGGTCAGACCAGCCCCAGCATTTT	CASSAGTGSDQPQHF
-	TRBJ2-1	-	TRBV6-1	TGTGCCAGCAGTGAATCACTGTCCTCCTACAATGAGCAGTTCTTC	CASSESLSSYNEQFF
-	TRBJ2-4	-	TRBV9	TGTGCCAGCAGCGTAGGCGGCGGTCTAGCCAAAAACATTCAGTACTTC	CASSVGGGLAKNIQYF
-	TRBJ2-1	-	TRBV19	TGTGCCAGTAGTACGACTTTGAGCTCCTACAATGAGCAGTTCTTC	CASSTTLSSYNEQFF
-	TRBJ2-7	-	TRBV21-1	TGTGCCAGCAGCAAAGGTATCTCAGGCGAGCAGTACTTC	CASSKGISGEQYF
-	TRBJ1-2	-	TRBV28	TGTGCCAGCAGTTGGCCAGGATACTATGGCTACACCTTC	CASSWPGYYGYTF
-	TRBJ2-5	-	TRBV7-2	TGTGCCAGCAGCTTAGCGCTGATGAGACAAGAGACCCAGTACTTC	CASSLALMRQETQYF
-	TRBJ1-2	-	TRBV7-9	TGTGCCAGCAGCTTAGACGGTAGCTATGGCTACACCTTC	CASSLDGSYGYTF
-	TRBJ2-7	TRBD2	TRBV6-1	TGTGCCAGCAGTGTAGACGGGACTAGCTCCTACGAGCAGTACTTC	CASSVDGTSSYEQYF
-	TRBJ2-2	TRBD1	TRBV30	TGTGCCTGGAGCTCCCTTGGACAGGGCCGGACCGGGGAGCTGTTTTTT	CAWSSLGQGRTGELFF
-	TRBJ1-2	TRBD1	TRBV11-2	TGTGCCAGCAGATCTGACAGGGGGAACTATGGCTACACCTTC	CASRSDRGNYGYTF
-	TRBJ1-1	TRBD1	TRBV5-1	TGCGCCAGCAGCTCCTGGACAGGAGAGAACACTGAAGCTTTCTTT	CASSSWTGENTEAFF
-	TRBJ2-3	-	TRBV7-8	TGTGCCAGCAGCTTAGTGGGCTCGGGGTTGTGGCAGTATTTT	CASSLVGSGLWQYF